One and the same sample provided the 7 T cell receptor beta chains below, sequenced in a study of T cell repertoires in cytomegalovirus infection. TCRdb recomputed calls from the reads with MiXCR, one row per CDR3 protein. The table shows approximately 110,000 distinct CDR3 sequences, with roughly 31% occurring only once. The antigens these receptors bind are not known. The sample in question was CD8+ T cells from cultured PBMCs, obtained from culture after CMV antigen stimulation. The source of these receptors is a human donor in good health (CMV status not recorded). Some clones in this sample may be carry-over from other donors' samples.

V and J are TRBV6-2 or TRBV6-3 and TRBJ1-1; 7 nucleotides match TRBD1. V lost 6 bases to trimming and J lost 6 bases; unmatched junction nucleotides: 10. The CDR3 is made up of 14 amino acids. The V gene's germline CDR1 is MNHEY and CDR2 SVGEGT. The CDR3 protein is CASSPSTGLAEAFF. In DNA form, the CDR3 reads TGTGCCAGCAGCCCATCGACAGGGTTGGCTGAAGCTTTCTTT.

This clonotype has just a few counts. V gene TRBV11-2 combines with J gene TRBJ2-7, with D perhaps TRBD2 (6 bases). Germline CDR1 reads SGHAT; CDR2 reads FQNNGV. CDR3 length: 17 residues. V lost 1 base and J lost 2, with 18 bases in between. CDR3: CASSLVSRGRGAYEQYF. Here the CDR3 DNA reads TGTGCCAGCAGCTTAGTTAGCCGGGGGAGAGGAGCCTACGAGCAGTACTTC.

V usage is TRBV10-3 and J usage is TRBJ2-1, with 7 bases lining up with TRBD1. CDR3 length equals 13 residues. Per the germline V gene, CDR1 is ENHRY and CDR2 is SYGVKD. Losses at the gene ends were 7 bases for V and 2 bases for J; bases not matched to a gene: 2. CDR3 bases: TGTGCCATCAATCAGGGGGCCTACAATGAGCAGTTCTTC. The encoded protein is CAINQGAYNEQFF.

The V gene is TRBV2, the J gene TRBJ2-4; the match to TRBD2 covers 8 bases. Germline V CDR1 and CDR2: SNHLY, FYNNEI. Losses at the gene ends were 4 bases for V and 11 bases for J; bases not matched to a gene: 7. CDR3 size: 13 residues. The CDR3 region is CASSAPGRDVQYF. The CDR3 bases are TGTGCCAGCAGTGCCCCCGGGAGGGACGTTCAGTACTTC.

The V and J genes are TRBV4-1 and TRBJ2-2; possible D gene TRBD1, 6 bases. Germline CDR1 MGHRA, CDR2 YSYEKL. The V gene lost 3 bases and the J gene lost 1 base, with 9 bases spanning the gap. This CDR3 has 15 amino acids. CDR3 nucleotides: TGCGCCAGCAGCCAGTCGACAGGGAACACCGGGGAGCTGTTTTTT. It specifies CASSQSTGNTGELFF.

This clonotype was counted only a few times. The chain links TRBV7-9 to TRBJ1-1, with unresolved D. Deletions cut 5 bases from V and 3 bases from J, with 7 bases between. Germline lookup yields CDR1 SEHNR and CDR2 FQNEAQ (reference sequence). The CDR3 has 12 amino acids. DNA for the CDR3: TGTGCCAGCAGCCCCCGCGACACTGAAGCTTTCTTT. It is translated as CASSPRDTEAFF.

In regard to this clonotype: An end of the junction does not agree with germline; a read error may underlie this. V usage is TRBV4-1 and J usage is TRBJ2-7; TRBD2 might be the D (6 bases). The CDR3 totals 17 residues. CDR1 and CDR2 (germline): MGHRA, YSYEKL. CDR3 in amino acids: CASSQEGTGLGIYEQYF. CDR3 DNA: TGTGCCAGCAGCCAAGAGGGCACGGGACTCGGGATCTACGAGCAGTACTTC.